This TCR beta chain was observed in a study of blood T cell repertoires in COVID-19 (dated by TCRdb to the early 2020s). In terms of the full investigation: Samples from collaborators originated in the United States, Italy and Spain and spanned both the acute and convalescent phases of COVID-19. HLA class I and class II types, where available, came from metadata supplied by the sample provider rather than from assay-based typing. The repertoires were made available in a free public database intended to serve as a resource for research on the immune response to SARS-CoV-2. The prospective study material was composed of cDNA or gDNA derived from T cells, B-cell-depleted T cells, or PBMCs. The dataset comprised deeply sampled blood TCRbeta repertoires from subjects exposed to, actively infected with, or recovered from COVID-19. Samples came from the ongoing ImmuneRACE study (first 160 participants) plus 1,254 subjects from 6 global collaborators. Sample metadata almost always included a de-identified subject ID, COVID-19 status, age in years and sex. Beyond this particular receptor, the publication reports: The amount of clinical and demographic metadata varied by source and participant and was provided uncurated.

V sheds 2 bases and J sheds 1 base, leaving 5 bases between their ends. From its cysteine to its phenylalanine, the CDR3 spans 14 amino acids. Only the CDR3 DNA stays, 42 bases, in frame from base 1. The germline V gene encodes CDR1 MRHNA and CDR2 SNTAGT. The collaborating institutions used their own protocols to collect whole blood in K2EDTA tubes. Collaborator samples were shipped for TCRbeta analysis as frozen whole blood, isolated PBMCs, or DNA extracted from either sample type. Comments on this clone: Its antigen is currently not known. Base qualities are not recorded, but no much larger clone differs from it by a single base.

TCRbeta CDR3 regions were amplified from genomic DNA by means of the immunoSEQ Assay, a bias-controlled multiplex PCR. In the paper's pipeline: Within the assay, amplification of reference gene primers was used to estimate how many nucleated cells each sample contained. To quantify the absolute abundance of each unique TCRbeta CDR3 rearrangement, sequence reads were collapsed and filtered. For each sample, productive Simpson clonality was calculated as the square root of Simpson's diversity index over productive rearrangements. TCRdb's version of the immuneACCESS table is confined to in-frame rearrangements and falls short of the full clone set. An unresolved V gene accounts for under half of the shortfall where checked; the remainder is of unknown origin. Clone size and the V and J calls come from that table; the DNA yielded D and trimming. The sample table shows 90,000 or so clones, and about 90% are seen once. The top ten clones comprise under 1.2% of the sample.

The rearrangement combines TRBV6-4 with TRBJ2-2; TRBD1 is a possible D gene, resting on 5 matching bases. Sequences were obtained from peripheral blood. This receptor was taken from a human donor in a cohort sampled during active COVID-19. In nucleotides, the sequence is TGTGCCAGCAGTGACCAGGGGAACACCGGGGAGCTGTTTTTT. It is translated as CASSDQGNTGELFF.